These T cell receptor beta chains were read from a single sample in a study of T cell repertoires in cytomegalovirus infection. MiXCR, run by TCRdb on the reads, gives a single entry per CDR3 protein. The table shows about 260,000 distinct CDR3 sequences, with approximately 14% occurring only once. Sequenced input: PBMCs. Receptors were obtained from a human donor in good health (CMV status not recorded). Some clones in this sample may be carry-over from other donors' samples. Both conserved end residues are part of each CDR3. The order of the fields is V gene, clone size, D gene, J gene, CDR3 protein, CDR3 DNA. The D gene is left open where the match is weak. Not all rows give a size; the values are once, few, many and, for expanded clones, a class.

TRBV18	.	.	TRBJ2-6	CASSPTGSSGANVLTF	TGTGCCAGCTCACCAACAGGGTCCTCTGGGGCCAACGTCCTGACTTTC
TRBV7-9	many	TRBD1	TRBJ2-7	CASSRVTGVSTYEQYF	TGTGCCAGCAGCAGAGTCACAGGGGTGTCCACCTACGAGCAGTACTTC
TRBV7-6	many	.	TRBJ1-6	CASSSFGPRLLGNSPLHF	TGTGCCAGCAGTTCCTTTGGGCCACGACTCCTTGGGAATTCACCCCTCCACTTT
TRBV7-3	few	TRBD2	TRBJ2-3	CASSYGGSGRTTDTQYF	TGTGCCAGCAGCTATGGGGGTAGCGGGAGAACAACAGATACGCAGTATTTT
TRBV7-9	many	.	TRBJ1-3	CASSLLEENSGNTIYF	TGTGCCAGCAGCCTCTTGGAGGAAAACTCTGGAAACACCATATATTTT
TRBV11-2	few	TRBD1	TRBJ1-5	CASSPTGLVGNQPQHF	TGTGCCAGCAGCCCGACAGGGTTGGTGGGCAATCAGCCCCAGCATTTT
TRBV12-3/TRBV12-4	many	TRBD2	TRBJ2-5	CASSPVLAGGPGETQYF	TGTGCCAGCAGTCCGGTGCTAGCGGGAGGGCCCGGAGAGACCCAGTACTTC
TRBV7-9	.	.	TRBJ2-5	CASSQIVEGGETQYF	TGTGCCAGCAGCCAAATCGTCGAAGGAGGGGAGACCCAGTACTTC
TRBV28	many	TRBD1	TRBJ1-4	CASSPTGLDEKLFF	TGTGCCAGCAGTCCGACAGGGTTGGATGAAAAACTGTTTTTT
TRBV4-3	few	.	TRBJ2-1	CASSQDIQARNEQFF	TGCGCCAGCAGCCAAGATATCCAGGCTCGCAATGAGCAGTTCTTC
TRBV20-1	many	TRBD2	TRBJ2-1	CSATEVAGGWDYNEQFF	TGCAGTGCAACCGAGGTTGCGGGAGGTTGGGATTACAATGAGCAGTTCTTC
TRBV7-2	many	.	TRBJ2-7	CASREGIYEQYF	TGTGCCAGCAGGGAGGGCATCTACGAGCAGTACTTC
TRBV28	.	TRBD2	TRBJ2-3	CASSLHSGRGSDTQYF	TGTGCCAGCAGCCTCCATAGCGGGAGGGGGTCAGATACGCAGTATTTT
TRBV7-2	many	.	TRBJ1-5	CASSWDSYSNQPQHF	TGTGCCAGCAGCTGGGATTCGTATAGCAATCAGCCCCAGCATTTT
TRBV10-3	.	TRBD2	TRBJ2-6	CAISERAGVSSGANVLTF	TGTGCCATCAGTGAGAGGGCGGGGGTATCCTCTGGGGCCAACGTCCTGACTTTC
TRBV12-3/TRBV12-4	many	.	TRBJ1-1	CASSQAAEAFF	TGTGCCAGCAGTCAGGCCGCTGAAGCTTTCTTT
TRBV7-8	many	TRBD2	TRBJ2-1	CASSPEASGRTNEQFF	TGTGCCAGCAGCCCCGAGGCTAGCGGGAGAACGAATGAGCAGTTCTTC
TRBV19	many	.	TRBJ2-2	CASRLRAANTGELFF	TGTGCCAGTAGATTACGGGCTGCGAACACCGGGGAGCTGTTTTTT
TRBV4-1	many	.	TRBJ2-3	CASSPDSDTQYF	TGCGCCAGCAGCCCGGACAGTGATACGCAGTATTTT
TRBV7-2	many	TRBD2	TRBJ2-7	CASSLVVLAEGYEQYF	TGTGCCAGCAGCTTAGTGGTACTAGCGGAAGGCTACGAGCAGTACTTC
TRBV6-4	.	TRBD2	TRBJ2-1	CASSSRLGGGEQFF	TGTGCCAGCAGTAGCAGGCTGGGCGGGGGTGAGCAGTTCTTC
TRBV7-6	many	.	TRBJ2-5	CASSLEWAGRTQYF	TGTGCCAGCAGCTTAGAGTGGGCAGGGCGGACCCAGTACTTC
TRBV4-2	many	.	TRBJ2-5	CASSQVGGEETQYF	TGTGCCAGCAGCCAAGTAGGGGGGGAAGAGACCCAGTACTTC
TRBV11-2	many	.	TRBJ2-3	CASSSGPFSSDTQYF	TGTGCCAGCAGCTCGGGACCCTTCTCTTCAGATACGCAGTATTTT
TRBV20-1	.	.	TRBJ1-5	CSAVPGRENQPQHF	TGCAGTGCGGTTCCGGGGCGCGAAAATCAGCCCCAGCATTTT
TRBV20-1	.	.	TRBJ2-1	CSARDQGTSSYNEQFF	TGCAGTGCTAGAGATCAAGGGACGAGCTCCTACAATGAGCAGTTCTTC
TRBV7-2	many	.	TRBJ2-5	CASSSWRGDQETQYF	TGTGCCAGCAGCTCCTGGCGAGGCGACCAAGAGACCCAGTACTTC
TRBV20-1	.	.	TRBJ2-2	CSARSSSGELFF	TGCAGTGCTAGATCCTCGTCTGGGGAGCTGTTTTTT
TRBV7-2	many	TRBD2	TRBJ2-3	CASSHALAGGPDTQYF	TGTGCCAGCAGCCATGCACTAGCGGGAGGGCCAGATACGCAGTATTTT
TRBV5-1	many	TRBD2	TRBJ2-1	CASSRTSGAYNEQFF	TGCGCCAGCAGCCGGACTAGCGGGGCCTACAATGAGCAGTTCTTC
TRBV28	.	TRBD2	TRBJ2-1	CASSKRAGVHNEQFF	TGTGCCAGCAGTAAAAGAGCGGGAGTACACAATGAGCAGTTCTTC
TRBV4-1	many	TRBD2	TRBJ2-2	CASSQRELAGLNTGELFF	TGCGCCAGCAGCCAGAGGGAACTAGCGGGGCTGAACACCGGGGAGCTGTTTTTT
TRBV6-2/TRBV6-3	few	.	TRBJ1-1	CASSLRHLTEAFF	TGTGCCAGCAGTCTCAGACACCTCACTGAAGCTTTCTTT
TRBV19	many	.	TRBJ1-5	CASRSSQYSNQPQHF	TGTGCCAGTAGGTCCTCCCAATATAGCAATCAGCCCCAGCATTTT
TRBV20-1	many	.	TRBJ2-1	CSARLLVGDNEQFF	TGCAGTGCTAGATTGCTAGTAGGTGACAATGAGCAGTTCTTC
TRBV25-1	many	.	TRBJ2-7	CASRESGSLNEQYF	TGTGCCAGCAGGGAATCAGGGTCACTCAACGAGCAGTACTTC
TRBV28	few	TRBD2	TRBJ2-7	CASSSGTSGGSAYEQYF	TGTGCCAGCAGTTCCGGGACTAGCGGGGGGTCCGCCTACGAGCAGTACTTC
TRBV6-1	.	.	TRBJ1-1	CASSDKSPPNSAFF	TGTGCCAGCAGTGATAAGTCGCCCCCTAATTCAGCTTTCTTT
TRBV28	few	TRBD2	TRBJ2-1	CASSSLTSGRFEQFF	TGTGCCAGCAGTTCCCTAACTAGCGGGAGATTTGAGCAGTTCTTC
TRBV2	.	TRBD2	TRBJ2-2	CASSVSLAANTGELFF	TGTGCCAGCAGTGTTAGTCTAGCGGCCAACACCGGGGAGCTGTTTTTT
TRBV3-1	once	TRBD2	TRBJ2-3	CASSHPLAGSADTQYF	TGTGCCAGCAGCCATCCTCTAGCGGGAAGCGCAGATACGCAGTATTTT
TRBV6-1	many	.	TRBJ1-5	CASSGRNPKRNQPQHF	TGTGCCAGCAGTGGAAGGAACCCGAAACGTAATCAGCCCCAGCATTTT
TRBV7-3	many	.	TRBJ2-1	CASSSTDGEQFF	TGTGCCAGCAGCTCCACCGATGGTGAGCAGTTCTTC
TRBV6-4	many	.	TRBJ2-1	CASSDSLDREQFF	TGTGCCAGCAGTGACTCGCTCGACAGGGAGCAGTTCTTC
TRBV7-9	.	.	TRBJ2-2	CASSPWATGELFF	TGTGCCAGCAGCCCTTGGGCCACCGGGGAGCTGTTTTTT
TRBV19	many	.	TRBJ2-4	CASSIDRQGHIQYF	TGTGCCAGTAGTATAGACCGGCAGGGGCACATTCAGTACTTC
TRBV6-4	.	.	TRBJ2-2	CASSDVGVEGRTGELFF	TGTGCCAGCAGTGACGTTGGGGTGGAGGGACGCACCGGGGAGCTGTTTTTT